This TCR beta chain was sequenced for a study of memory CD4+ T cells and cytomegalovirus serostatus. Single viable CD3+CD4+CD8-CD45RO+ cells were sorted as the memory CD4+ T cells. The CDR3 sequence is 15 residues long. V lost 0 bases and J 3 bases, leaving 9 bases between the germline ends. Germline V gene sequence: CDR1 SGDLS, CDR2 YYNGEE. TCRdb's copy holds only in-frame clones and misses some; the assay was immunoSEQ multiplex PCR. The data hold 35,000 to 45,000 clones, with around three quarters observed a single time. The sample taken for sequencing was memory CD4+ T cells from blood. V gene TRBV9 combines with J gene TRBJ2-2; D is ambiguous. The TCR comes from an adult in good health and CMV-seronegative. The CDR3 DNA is TGTGCCAGCAGCGTAGTTCATGGGGACACCGGGGAGCTGTTTTTT. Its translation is CASSVVHGDTGELFF. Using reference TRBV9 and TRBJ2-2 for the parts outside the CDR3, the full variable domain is DSGVTQTPKHLITATGQRVTLRCSPRSGDLSVYWYQQSLDQGLQFLIQYYNGEERAKGNILERFSAQQFPDLHSELNLSSLELGDSALYFCASSVVHGDTGELFFGEGSRLTVL.